This T cell receptor (beta chain) was profiled in a study of blood T cell repertoires in COVID-19. Generated by immunoSEQ multiplex PCR, the TCRdb table keeps only in-frame clones and is missing some. The sample yields about 210,000 clones, 84% seen once. In germline, CDR1 is SGHNT, CDR2 YYREEE (reference sequence). J lost 5 bases, V lost 2 bases, and 5 bases had no gene match. The CDR3 extends over 14 amino acids. The chain joins TRBV5-4 to TRBJ2-7, with 9 nucleotides matching TRBD1. The sample taken for sequencing was peripheral blood. The receptor comes from a woman aged 80 or over with COVID-19, enrolled during active disease. The CDR3 DNA follows: TGTGCCAGCAGCTTCGGACAGGGGTTAAACGAGCAGTACTTC. This translates into CASSFGQGLNEQYF.